The 2 T cell receptor beta chains below all came from one sample that was sequenced in a study of graft-versus-host responses after intestinal transplantation. The antigens of these receptors remain unknown. Libraries were prepared by immunoSEQ multiplex PCR; TCRdb keeps only in-frame clonotypes and omits some of them. The sample includes about 88,000 clones, approximately 89% of them seen just once. The sequenced sample was unstimulated CD4+ T cells sorted from spleen or lymph node cells, obtained before transplant. These receptors all come from a human donor who was the organ donor for an intestinal transplant.

The chain carries TRBV6-1 and TRBJ2-7, with TRBD2 matching over 14 bases. The CDR3 is 14 residues long. Looked up from germline, CDR1 is MNHNS and CDR2 is SASEGT. The CDR3 loop is CATQAGLAGGRFAV. CDR3 DNA: TGTGCCACCCAGGCAGGACTAGCGGGGGGCCGTTTTGCAGTC.

The chain links TRBV12-5 to TRBJ2-7; 11 bases match TRBD1. This CDR3 spans 16 amino acids. Trimming cost V 3 bases and J 1 base; bases outside gene matches: 5. Per the germline V gene, CDR1 is LGHNT and CDR2 is FRNRAP. CDR3: CASGFRTGGASYEQYF. DNA for the CDR3: TGTGCTAGTGGTTTCCGGACAGGGGGCGCATCCTACGAGCAGTACTTC.